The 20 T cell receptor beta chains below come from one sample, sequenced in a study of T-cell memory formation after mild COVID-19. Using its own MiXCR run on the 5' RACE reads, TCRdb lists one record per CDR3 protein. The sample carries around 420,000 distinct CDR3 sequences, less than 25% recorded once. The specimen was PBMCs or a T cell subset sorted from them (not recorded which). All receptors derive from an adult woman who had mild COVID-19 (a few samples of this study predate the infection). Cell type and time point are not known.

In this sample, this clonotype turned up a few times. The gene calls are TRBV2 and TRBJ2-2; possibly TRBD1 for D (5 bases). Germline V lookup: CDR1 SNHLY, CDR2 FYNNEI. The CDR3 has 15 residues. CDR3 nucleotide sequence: TGTGCTACCAAGGGGCAGTTCGCGAACACCGGGGAGCTGTTTTTT. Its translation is CATKGQFANTGELFF.

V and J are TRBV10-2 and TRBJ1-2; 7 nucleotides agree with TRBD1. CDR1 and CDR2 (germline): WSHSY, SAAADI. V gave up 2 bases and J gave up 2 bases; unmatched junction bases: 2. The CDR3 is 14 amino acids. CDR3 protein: CASSEMTGNYGYTF. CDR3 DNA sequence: TGCGCCAGCAGTGAGATGACAGGGAACTATGGCTACACCTTC.

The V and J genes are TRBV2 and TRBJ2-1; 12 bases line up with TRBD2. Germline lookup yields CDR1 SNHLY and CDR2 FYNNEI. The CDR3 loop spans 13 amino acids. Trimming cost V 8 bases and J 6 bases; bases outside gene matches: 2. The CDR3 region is CASAGLAGNEQFF. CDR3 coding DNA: TGTGCCAGCGCGGGACTAGCGGGCAATGAGCAGTTCTTC.

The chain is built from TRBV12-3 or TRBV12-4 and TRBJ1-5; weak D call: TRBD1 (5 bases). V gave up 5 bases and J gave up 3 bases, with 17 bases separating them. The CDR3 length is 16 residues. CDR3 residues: CASSPSRADLNQPQHF. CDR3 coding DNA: TGTGCCAGCAGTCCCTCCAGGGCGGACCTCAATCAGCCCCAGCATTTT.

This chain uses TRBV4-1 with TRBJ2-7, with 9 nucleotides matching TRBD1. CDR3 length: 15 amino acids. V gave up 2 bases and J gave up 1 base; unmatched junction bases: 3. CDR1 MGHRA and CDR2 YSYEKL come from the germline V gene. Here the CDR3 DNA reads TGCGCCAGCAGCCAATGGGGGACAGGGTCCTACGAGCAGTACTTC. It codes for CASSQWGTGSYEQYF.

CDR3 sequence (DNA): TGCAGCGTTGAACAGGGCGTCTATGGCTACACCTTC. This translates into CSVEQGVYGYTF. The chain uses TRBV29-1 and TRBJ1-2; D is possibly TRBD1 (5 bases). Germline CDR1 is SQVTM and CDR2 is ANQGSEA. The CDR3 loop spans 12 amino acids. V lost 2 bases and J 4 bases, leaving 8 bases between the germline ends.

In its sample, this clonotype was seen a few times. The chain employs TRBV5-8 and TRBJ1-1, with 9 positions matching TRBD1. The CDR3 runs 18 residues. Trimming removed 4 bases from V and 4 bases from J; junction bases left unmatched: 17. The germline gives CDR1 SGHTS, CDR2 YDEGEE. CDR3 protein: CASSEFGPTGGWGTEAFF. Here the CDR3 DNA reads TGTGCCAGCAGCGAGTTTGGGCCCACAGGGGGCTGGGGCACTGAAGCTTTCTTT.

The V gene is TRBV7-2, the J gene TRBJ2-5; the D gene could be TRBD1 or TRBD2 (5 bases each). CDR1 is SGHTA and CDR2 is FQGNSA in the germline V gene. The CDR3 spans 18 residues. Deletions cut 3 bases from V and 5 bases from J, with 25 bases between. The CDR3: CASSLVFRMGDASETQYF. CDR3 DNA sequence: TGTGCCAGCAGCTTGGTCTTTCGGATGGGGGACGCGTCGGAGACCCAGTACTTC.

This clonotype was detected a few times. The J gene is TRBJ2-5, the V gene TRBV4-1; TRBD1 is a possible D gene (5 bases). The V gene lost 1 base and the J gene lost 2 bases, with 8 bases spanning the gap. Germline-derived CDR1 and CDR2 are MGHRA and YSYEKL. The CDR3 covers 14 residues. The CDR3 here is CASSQAAGQETQYF. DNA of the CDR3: TGCGCCAGCAGCCAAGCCGCAGGGCAAGAGACCCAGTACTTC.

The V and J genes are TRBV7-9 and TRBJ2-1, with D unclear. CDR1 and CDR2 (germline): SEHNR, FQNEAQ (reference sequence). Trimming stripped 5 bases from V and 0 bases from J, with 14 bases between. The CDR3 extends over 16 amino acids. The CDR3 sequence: CASSPPDVRSYNEQFF. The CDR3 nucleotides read TGTGCCAGCAGCCCCCCCGACGTGCGCTCCTACAATGAGCAGTTCTTC. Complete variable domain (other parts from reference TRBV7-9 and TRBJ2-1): DTGVSQNPRHKITKRGQNVTFRCDPISEHNRLYWYRQTLGQGPEFLTYFQNEAQLEKSRLLSDRFSAERPKGSFSTLEIQRTEQGDSAMYLCASSPPDVRSYNEQFFGPGTRLTVL.

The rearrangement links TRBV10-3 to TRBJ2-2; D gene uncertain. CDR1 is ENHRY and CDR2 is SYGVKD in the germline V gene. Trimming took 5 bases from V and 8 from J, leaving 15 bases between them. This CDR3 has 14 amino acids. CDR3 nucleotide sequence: TGTGCCATCAGTTCTACAAAACTCAAGGGGGAGCTGTTTTTT. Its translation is CAISSTKLKGELFF.

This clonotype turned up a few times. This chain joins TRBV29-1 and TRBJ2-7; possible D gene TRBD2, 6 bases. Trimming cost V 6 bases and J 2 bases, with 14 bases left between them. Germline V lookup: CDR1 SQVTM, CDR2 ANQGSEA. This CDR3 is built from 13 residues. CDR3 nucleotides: TGCAGCGTGGGTACTAGGACTACCTACGAGCAGTACTTC. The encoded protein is CSVGTRTTYEQYF.

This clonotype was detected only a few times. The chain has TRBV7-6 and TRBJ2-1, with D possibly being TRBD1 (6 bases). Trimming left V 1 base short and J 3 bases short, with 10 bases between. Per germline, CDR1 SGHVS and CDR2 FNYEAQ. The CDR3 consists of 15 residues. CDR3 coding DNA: TGTGCCAGCAGCTTAGAACAGGGTGGCTACAATGAGCAGTTCTTC. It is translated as CASSLEQGGYNEQFF. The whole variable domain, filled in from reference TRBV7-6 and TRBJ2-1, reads GAGVSQSPRYKVTKRGQDVALRCDPISGHVSLYWYRQALGQGPEFLTYFNYEAQQDKSGLPNDRFSAERPEGSISTLTIQRTEQRDSAMYRCASSLEQGGYNEQFFGPGTRLTVL.

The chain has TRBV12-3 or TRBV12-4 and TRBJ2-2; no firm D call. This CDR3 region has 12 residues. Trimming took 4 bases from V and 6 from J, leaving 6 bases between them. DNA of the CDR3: TGTGCCAGCAGTTCGTCCCCCGGGGAGCTGTTTTTT. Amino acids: CASSSSPGELFF.

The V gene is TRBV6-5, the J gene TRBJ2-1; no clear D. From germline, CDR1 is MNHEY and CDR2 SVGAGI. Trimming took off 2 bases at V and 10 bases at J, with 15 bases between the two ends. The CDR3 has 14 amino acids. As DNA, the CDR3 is TGTGCCAGCAGTTACGTCGCCGGGCGAAACGAGCAGTTCTTC. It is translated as CASSYVAGRNEQFF.

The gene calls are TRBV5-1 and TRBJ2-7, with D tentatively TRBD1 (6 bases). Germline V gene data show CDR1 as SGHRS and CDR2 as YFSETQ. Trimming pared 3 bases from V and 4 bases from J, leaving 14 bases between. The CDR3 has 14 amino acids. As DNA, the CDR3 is TGCGCCAGCAGCTCCCACGGGACAAGGTACGAGCAGTACTTC. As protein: CASSSHGTRYEQYF.

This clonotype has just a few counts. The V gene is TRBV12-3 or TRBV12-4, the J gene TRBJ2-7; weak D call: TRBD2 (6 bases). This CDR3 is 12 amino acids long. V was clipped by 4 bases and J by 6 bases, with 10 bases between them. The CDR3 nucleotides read TGTGCCAGCAGTTGGAGGGAACGCGAGCAGTACTTC. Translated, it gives CASSWREREQYF.

CDR3 protein: CASSPPGLAVHNEQFF. CDR3 DNA: TGTGCCAGCAGTCCCCCGGGACTAGCGGTCCACAATGAGCAGTTCTTC. The chain joins TRBV12-3 or TRBV12-4 to TRBJ2-1, with 11 bases fitting TRBD2. The CDR3 runs 16 residues. The V and J ends lost 5 bases and 5 bases, in that order; junction bases with no gene match: 8.

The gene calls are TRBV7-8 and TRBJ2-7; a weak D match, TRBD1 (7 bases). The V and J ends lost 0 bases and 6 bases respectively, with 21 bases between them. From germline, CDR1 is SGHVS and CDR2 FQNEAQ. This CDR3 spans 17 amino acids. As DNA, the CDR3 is TGTGCCAGCAGCTTAGCCCAAGACTCCAGGGGGGATGCCGAGCAGTACTTC. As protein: CASSLAQDSRGDAEQYF.

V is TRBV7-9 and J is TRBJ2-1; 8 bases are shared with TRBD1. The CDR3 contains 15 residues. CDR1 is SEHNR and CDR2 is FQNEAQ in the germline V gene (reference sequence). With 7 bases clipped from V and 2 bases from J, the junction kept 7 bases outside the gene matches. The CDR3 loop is CASTKTGAPYNEQFF. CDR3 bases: TGTGCCAGCACCAAGACAGGGGCGCCCTACAATGAGCAGTTCTTC.